Reported below is one T cell receptor (beta chain). Clones were sequenced by immunoSEQ multiplex PCR, and TCRdb holds only the in-frame ones, with some missing. This repertoire shows approximately 85,000 clones, 80% to 90% found once; its top ten account for about 26%. V was shortened by 3 bases and J by 0 bases, with 9 bases between the two germline ends. The CDR3 totals 16 residues. Germline V gene data show CDR1 as LGHNT and CDR2 as FRNRAP. This sample was taken from a study of blood T cell repertoires in COVID-19. Sequencing used peripheral blood. The rearrangement joins TRBV12-5 to TRBJ1-6; D might be TRBD1 (6 bases). The sequence was collected from a man in his fifties or sixties with active or convalescent COVID-19. DNA of the CDR3: TGTGCTAGTGGTTTACAGGGAAGCTCCTATAATTCACCCCTCCACTTT. Protein sequence: CASGLQGSSYNSPLHF. Using reference TRBV12-5 and TRBJ1-6 for the parts outside the CDR3, the full variable domain is DARVTQTPRHKVTEMGQEVTMRCQPILGHNTVFWYRQTMMQGLELLAYFRNRAPLDDSGMPKDRFSAEMPDATLATLKIQPSEPRDSAVYFCASGLQGSSYNSPLHFGNGTRLTVT.